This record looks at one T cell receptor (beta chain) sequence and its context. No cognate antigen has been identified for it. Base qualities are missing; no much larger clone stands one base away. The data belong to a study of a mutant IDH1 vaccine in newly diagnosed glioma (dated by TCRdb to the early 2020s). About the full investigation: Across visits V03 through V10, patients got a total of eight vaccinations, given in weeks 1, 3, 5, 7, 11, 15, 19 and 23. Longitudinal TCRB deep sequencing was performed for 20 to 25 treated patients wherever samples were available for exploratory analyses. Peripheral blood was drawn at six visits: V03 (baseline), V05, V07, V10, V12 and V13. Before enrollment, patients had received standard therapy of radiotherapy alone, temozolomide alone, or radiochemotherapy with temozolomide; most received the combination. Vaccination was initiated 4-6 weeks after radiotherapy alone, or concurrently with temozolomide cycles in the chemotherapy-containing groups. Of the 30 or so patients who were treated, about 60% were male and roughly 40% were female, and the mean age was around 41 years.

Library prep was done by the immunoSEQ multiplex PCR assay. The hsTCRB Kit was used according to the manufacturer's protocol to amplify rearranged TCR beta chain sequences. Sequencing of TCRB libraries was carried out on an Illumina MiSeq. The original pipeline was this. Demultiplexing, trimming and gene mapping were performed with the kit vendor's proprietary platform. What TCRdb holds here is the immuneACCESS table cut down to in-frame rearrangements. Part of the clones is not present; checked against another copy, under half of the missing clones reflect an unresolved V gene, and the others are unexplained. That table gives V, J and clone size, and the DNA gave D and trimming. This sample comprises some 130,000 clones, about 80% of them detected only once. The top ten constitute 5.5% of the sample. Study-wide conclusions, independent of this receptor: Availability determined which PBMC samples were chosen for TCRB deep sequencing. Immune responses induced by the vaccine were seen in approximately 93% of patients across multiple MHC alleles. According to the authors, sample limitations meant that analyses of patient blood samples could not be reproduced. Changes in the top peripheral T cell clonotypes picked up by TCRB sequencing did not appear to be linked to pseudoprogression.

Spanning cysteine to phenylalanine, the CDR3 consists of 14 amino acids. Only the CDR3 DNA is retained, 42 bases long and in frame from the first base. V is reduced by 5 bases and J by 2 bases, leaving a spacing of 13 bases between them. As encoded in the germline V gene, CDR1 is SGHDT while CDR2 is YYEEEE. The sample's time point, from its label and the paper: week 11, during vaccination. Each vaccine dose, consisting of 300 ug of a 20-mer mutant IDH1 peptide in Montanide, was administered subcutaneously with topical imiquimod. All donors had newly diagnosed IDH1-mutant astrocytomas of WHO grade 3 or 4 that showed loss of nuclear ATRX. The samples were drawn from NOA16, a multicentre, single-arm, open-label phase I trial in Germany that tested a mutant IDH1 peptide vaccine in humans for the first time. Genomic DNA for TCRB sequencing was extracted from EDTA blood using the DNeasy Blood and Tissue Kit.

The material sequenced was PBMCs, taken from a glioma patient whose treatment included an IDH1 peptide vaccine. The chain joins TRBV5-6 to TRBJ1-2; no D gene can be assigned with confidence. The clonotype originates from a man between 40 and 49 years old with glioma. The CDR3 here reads CASSYVTLNYGYTF. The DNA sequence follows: TGTGCCAGCAGTTACGTGACTTTAAACTATGGCTACACCTTC.